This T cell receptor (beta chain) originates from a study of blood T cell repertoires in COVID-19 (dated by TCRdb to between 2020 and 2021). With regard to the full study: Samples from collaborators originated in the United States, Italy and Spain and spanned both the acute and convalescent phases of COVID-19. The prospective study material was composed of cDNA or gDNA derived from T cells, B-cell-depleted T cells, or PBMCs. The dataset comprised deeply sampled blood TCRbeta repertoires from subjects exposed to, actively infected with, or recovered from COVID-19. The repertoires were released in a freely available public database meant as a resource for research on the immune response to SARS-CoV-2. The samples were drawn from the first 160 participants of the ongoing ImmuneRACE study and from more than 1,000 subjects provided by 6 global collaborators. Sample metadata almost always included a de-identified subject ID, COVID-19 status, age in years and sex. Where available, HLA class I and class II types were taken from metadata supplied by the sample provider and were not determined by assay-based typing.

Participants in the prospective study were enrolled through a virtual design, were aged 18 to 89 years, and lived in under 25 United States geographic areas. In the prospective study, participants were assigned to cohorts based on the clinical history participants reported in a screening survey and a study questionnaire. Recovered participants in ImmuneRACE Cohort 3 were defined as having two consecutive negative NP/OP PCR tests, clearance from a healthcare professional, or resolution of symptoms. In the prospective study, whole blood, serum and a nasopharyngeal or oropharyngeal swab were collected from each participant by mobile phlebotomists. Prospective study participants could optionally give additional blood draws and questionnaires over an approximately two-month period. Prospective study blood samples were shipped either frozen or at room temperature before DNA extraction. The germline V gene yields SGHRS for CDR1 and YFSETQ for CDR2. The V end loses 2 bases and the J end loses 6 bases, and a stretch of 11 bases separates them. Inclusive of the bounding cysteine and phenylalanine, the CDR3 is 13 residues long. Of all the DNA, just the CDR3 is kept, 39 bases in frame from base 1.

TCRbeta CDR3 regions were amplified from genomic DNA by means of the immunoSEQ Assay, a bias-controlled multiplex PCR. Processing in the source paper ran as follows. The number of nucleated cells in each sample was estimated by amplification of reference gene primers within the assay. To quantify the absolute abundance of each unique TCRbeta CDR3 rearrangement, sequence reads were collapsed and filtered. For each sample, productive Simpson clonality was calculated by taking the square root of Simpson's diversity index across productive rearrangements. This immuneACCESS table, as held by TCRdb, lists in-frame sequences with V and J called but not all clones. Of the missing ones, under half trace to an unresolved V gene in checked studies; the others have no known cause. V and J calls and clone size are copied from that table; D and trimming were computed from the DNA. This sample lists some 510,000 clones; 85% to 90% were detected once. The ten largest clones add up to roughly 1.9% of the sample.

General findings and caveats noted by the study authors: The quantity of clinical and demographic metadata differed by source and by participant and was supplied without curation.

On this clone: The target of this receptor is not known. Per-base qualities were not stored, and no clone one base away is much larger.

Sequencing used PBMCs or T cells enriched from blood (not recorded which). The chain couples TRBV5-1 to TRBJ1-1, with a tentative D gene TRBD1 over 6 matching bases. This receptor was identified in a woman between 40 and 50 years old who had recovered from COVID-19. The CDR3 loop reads CASSFRDNAEAFF. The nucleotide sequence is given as TGCGCCAGCAGCTTCCGGGACAATGCTGAAGCTTTCTTT.